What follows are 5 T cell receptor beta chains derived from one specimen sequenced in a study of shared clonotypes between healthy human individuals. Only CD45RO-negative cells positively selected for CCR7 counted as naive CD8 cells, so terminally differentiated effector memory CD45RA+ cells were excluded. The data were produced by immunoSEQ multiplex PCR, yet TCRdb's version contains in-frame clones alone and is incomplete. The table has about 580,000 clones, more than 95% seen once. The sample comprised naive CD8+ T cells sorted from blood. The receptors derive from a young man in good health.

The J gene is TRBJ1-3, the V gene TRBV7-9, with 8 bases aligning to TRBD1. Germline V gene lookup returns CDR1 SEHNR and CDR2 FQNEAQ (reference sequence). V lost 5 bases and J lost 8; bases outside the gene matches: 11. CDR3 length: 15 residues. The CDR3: CASSPKDREVDTIYF. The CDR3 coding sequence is TGTGCCAGCAGCCCGAAGGACAGGGAAGTTGACACCATATATTTT.

CDR3 protein: CASSVGDLGQPQHF. CDR3 nucleotides: TGTGCCAGCAGCGTGGGGGACTTAGGTCAGCCCCAGCATTTT. The chain uses TRBV9 and TRBJ1-5; TRBD1 might be the D (5 bases). Germline assignment: CDR1 SGDLS and CDR2 YYNGEE. The CDR3 is 14 amino acids. Deletions cut 2 bases from V and 6 bases from J, with 12 bases between.

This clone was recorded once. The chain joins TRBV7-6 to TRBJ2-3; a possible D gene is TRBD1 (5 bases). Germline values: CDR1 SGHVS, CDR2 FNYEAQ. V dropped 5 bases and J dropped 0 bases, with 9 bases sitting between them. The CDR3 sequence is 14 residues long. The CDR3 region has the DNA TGTGCCAGCAGCGGGGCCTCGAGCACAGATACGCAGTATTTT. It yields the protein CASSGASSTDTQYF.

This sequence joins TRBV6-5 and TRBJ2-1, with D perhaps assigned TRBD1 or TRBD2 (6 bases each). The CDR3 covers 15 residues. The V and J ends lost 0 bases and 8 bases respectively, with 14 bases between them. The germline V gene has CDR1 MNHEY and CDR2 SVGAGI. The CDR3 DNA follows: TGTGCCAGCAGTTACTCTCGGGGGCCCTGGGATGAGCAGTTCTTC. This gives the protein CASSYSRGPWDEQFF.

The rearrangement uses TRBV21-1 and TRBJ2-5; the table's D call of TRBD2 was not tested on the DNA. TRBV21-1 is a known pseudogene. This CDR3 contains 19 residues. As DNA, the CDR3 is TGTGCCAGCAGCAAAGAAGTTAGGATAGCGGGAGGGCCGGGGGAGACCCAGTACTTC. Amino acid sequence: CASSKEVRIAGGPGETQYF.